This TCR beta chain was found in a study of blood T cell repertoires in COVID-19. Trimming pared 9 bases from V and 9 bases from J, leaving 21 bases between. The CDR3 totals 14 residues. CDR1 LNHDA and CDR2 SQIVND come from the germline V gene (reference sequence). Clones were sequenced by immunoSEQ multiplex PCR, and TCRdb holds only the in-frame ones, with some missing. Here the sample spans under 45,000 clones, around nine tenths being singletons. The sequenced sample was peripheral blood. The V call is TRBV19, the J call TRBJ1-5; no clear D. This TCR derives from a human donor in a cohort sampled during active COVID-19. CDR3 loop: CASTDMSSWSPQHF. The CDR3 DNA reads TGTGCCAGCACCGACATGTCCTCTTGGTCGCCCCAGCATTTT.